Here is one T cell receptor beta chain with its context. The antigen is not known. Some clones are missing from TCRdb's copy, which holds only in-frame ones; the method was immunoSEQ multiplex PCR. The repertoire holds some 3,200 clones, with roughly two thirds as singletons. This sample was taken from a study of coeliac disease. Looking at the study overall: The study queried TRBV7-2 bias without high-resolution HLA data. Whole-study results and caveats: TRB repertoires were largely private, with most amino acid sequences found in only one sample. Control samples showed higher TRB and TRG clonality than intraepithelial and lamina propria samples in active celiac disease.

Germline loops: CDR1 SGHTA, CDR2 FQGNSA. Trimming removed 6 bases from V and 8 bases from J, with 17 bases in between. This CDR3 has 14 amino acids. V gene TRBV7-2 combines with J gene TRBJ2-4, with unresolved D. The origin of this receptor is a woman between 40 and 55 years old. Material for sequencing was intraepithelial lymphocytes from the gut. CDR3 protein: CASSSFLGGDIQYF. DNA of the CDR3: TGTGCCAGCAGTTCTTTCCTAGGTGGAGACATTCAGTACTTC.